This entry describes one T cell receptor beta chain. Antigen specificity is unknown. This sample was taken from a study of vaccination and CD4 T cells after COVID-19. Study-wide background: Some control cultures received a CEFX pool, which served as the positive control. Others received an HIV-1 Nef pool or no peptide.

Cultured CD4+ T-cell DNA underwent Oncomine TCR Beta short-read sequencing. TCRdb processed the PCR reads anew with MiXCR; each CDR3 protein has one entry. Counted here are 15,000 to 20,000 distinct CDR3 sequences, 59% occurring once; the ten biggest clones make up about 5.5%. Study-level results: Analysis of convalescent patients found that 304 of 307 vaccine-specific clones were spike mono-reactive.

The CDR3 totals 17 residues. The germline V gene has CDR1 SGHVS and CDR2 FQNEAQ. Trimming removed 1 base at V and 2 bases at J, with 14 bases between. Treatment of the sample: approximately nine-day PBMC culture with coronavirus spike peptide pools or control peptides (ViraFEST assay). Antigen-specific T cells were expanded with peptide pools by ViraFEST, and TCRs were then sequenced. The chain has TRBV7-8 and TRBJ1-4, with D hard to call. Source: CD4+ T cells from blood, cultured in vitro, taken after SARS-CoV-2 vaccination. The source of this sequence is a human donor who had recovered from COVID-19. The chain's CDR3 is CASSLDPGTTTNEKLFF. The CDR3 region has the DNA TGTGCCAGCAGCTTAGATCCGGGTACGACGACTAATGAAAAACTGTTTTTT.